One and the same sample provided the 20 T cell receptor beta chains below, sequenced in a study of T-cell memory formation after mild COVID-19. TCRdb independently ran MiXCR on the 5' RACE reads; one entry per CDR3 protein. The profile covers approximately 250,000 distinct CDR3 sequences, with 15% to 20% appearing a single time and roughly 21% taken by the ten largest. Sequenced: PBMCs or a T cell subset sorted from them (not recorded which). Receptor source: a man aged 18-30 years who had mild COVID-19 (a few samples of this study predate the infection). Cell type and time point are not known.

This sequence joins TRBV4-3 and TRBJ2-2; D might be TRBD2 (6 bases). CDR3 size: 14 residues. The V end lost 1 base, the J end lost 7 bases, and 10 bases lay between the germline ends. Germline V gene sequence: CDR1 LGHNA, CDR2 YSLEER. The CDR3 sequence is CASSQVWGVGELFF. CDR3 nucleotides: TGCGCCAGCAGCCAAGTTTGGGGGGTCGGGGAGCTGTTTTTT.

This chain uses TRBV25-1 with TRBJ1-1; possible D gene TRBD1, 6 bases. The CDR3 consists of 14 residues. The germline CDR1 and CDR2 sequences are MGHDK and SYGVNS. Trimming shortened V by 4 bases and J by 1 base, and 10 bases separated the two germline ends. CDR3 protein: CASSGGHPNTEAFF. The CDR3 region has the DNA TGTGCCAGCAGTGGGGGACACCCGAACACTGAAGCTTTCTTT.

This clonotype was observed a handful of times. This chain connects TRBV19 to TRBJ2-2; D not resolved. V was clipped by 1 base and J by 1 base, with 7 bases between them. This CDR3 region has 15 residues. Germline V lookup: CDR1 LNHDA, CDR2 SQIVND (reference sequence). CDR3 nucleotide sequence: TGTGCCAGTAGTATAGCGAACAGGAACACCGGGGAGCTGTTTTTT. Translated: CASSIANRNTGELFF.

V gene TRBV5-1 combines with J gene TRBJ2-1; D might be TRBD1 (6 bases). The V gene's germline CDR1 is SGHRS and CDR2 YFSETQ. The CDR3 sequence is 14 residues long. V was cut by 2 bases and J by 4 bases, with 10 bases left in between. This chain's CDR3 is CASSFPGDYNEQFF. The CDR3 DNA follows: TGCGCCAGCAGCTTCCCAGGGGATTACAATGAGCAGTTCTTC. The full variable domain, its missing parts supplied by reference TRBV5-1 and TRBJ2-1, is KAGVTQTPRYLIKTRGQQVTLSCSPISGHRSVSWYQQTPGQGLQFLFEYFSETQRNKGNFPGRFSGRQFSNSRSEMNVSTLELGDSALYLCASSFPGDYNEQFFGPGTRLTVL.

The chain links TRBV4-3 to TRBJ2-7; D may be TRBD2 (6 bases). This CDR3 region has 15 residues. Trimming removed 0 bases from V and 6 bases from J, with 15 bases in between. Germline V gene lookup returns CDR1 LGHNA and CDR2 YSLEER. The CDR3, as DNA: TGCGCCAGCAGCCAAGATGGGCGGGGTGATGCCGAGCAGTACTTC. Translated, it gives CASSQDGRGDAEQYF.

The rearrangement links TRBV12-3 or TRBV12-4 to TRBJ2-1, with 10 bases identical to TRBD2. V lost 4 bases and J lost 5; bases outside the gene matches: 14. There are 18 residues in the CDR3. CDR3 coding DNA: TGTGCCAGCAGTTCTGGAGGGAAGCTAGCGGGGGCCCACAATGAGCAGTTCTTC. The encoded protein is CASSSGGKLAGAHNEQFF.

The CDR3 is CSAAPWTGETGELFF. DNA for the CDR3: TGCAGTGCTGCGCCATGGACAGGGGAGACCGGGGAGCTGTTTTTT. J is TRBJ2-2 and V is TRBV20-1, with TRBD1 matching 9 bases. Losses at the gene ends were 5 bases for V and 5 bases for J; bases not matched to a gene: 9. This CDR3 comprises 15 residues. Per germline, CDR1 DFQATT and CDR2 SNEGSKA (reference sequence).

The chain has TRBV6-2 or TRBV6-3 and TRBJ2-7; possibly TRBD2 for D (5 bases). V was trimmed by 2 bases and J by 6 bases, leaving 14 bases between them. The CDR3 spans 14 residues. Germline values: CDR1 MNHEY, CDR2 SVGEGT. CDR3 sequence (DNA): TGTGCCAGCAGTTACAGCCCGGGGAGTTTCGAGCAGTACTTC. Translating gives CASSYSPGSFEQYF.

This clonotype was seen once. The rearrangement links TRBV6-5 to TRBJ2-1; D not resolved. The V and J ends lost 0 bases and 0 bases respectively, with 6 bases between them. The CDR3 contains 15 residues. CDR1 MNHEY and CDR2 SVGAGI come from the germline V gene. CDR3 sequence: CASSYSGNSYNEQFF. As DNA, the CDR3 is TGTGCCAGCAGTTACTCCGGCAACTCCTACAATGAGCAGTTCTTC.

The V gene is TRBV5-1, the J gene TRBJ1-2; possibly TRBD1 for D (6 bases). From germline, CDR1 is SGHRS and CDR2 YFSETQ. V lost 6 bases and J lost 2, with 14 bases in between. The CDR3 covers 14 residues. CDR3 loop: CASNRAGANYGYTF. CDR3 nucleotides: TGCGCCAGCAACCGGGCAGGGGCCAACTATGGCTACACCTTC. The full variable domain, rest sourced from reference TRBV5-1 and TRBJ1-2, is KAGVTQTPRYLIKTRGQQVTLSCSPISGHRSVSWYQQTPGQGLQFLFEYFSETQRNKGNFPGRFSGRQFSNSRSEMNVSTLELGDSALYLCASNRAGANYGYTFGSGTRLTVV.

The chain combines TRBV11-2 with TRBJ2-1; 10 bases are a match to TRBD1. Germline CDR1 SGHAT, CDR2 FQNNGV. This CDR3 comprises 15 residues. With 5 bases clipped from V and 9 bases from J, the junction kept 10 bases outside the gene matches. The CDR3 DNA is TGTGCCAGCAGCCCCGGGACAGGGGAACAGGGTGAGCAGTTCTTC. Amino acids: CASSPGTGEQGEQFF.

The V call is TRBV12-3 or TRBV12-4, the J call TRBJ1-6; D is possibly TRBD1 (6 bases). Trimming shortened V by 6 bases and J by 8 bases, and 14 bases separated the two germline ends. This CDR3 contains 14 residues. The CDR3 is CASSPTGSYSPLHF. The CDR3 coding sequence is TGTGCCAGCAGCCCGACAGGATCCTATTCACCCCTCCACTTT.

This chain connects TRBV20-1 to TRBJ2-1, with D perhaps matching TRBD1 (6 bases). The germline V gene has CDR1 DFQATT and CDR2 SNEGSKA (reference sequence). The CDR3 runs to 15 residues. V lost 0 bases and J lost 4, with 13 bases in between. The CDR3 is CSARDVQGRYNEQFF. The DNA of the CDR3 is TGCAGTGCTAGAGACGTCCAGGGGAGATACAATGAGCAGTTCTTC.

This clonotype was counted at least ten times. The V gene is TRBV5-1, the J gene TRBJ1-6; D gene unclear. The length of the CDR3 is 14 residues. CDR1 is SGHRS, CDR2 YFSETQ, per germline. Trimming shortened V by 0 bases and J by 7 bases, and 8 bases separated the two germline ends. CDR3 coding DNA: TGCGCCAGCAGCTTGGAAGGGTGGAATTCACCCCTCCACTTT. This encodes CASSLEGWNSPLHF.

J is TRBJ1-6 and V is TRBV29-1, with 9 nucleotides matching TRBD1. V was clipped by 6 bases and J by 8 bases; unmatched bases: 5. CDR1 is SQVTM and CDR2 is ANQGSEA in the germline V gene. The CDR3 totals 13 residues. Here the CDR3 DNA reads TGCAGCGTGGGACAGGGTGGCGATTCACCCCTCCACTTT. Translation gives CSVGQGGDSPLHF.

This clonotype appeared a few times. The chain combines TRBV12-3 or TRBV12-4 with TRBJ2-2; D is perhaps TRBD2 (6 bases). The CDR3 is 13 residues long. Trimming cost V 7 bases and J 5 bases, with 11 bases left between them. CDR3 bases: TGTGCCAGCATCCCGGGGGTGACCGGGGAGCTGTTTTTT. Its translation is CASIPGVTGELFF.

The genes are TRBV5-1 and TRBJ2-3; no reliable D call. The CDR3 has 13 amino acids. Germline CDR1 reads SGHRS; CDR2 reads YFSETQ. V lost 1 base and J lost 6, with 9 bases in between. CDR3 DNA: TGCGCCAGCAGCTTGCGAGTCGTGGATACGCAGTATTTT. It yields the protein CASSLRVVDTQYF.

The CDR3 protein is CASSLDGGTEDTEAFF. CDR3 coding DNA: TGTGCCAGCAGCTTAGATGGGGGGACTGAGGACACTGAAGCTTTCTTT. This chain uses TRBV11-1 with TRBJ1-1; possibly TRBD1 for D (5 bases). CDR3 length: 16 residues. Trimming removed 1 base from V and 3 bases from J, with 15 bases in between. Germline loops: CDR1 SGHAT, CDR2 FQDESV (reference sequence). Full variable domain (missing parts from reference TRBV11-1 and TRBJ1-1): EAEVAQSPRYKITEKSQAVAFWCDPISGHATLYWYRQILGQGPELLVQFQDESVVDDSQLPKDRFSAERLKGVDSTLKIQPAELGDSAMYLCASSLDGGTEDTEAFFGQGTRLTVV.

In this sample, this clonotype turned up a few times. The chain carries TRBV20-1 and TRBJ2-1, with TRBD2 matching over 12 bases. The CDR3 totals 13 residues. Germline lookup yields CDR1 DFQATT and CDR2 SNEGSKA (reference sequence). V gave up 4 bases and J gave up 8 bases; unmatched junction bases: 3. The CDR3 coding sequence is TGCAGTGCTACGACTAGCGGGGGCGATGAGCAGTTCTTC. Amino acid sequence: CSATTSGGDEQFF.

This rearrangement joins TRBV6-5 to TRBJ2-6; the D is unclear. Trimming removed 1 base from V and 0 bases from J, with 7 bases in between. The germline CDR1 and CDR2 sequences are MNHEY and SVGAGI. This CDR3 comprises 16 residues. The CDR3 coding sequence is TGTGCCAGCAGTTACTGGCGTGACTCTGGGGCCAACGTCCTGACTTTC. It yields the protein CASSYWRDSGANVLTF.